This TCR beta chain was sequenced for a study of cytomegalovirus exposure and HLA in healthy donors. This clone has only a few counts. The CDR3 sequence is 14 residues long. Germline V gene lookup returns CDR1 SGDLS and CDR2 YYNGEE. V was shortened by 0 bases and J by 0 bases, with 6 bases between the two germline ends. Vbeta (60) and Jbeta (13) primers were used in the PCR. Generated by immunoSEQ multiplex PCR, the TCRdb table keeps only in-frame clones and is missing some. The sample lists tens of thousands of clones; around 49% were seen once. The TCR was taken from a woman in her thirties or forties in good health and CMV-seropositive. This chain joins TRBV9 and TRBJ1-1; D not resolved. The sequencing input was PBMCs. CDR3 nucleotide sequence: TGTGCCAGCAGCGTAGCAGTCATGAACACTGAAGCTTTCTTT. Amino acids: CASSVAVMNTEAFF.